This TCR beta chain stems from a study of T cells expressing NK-cell markers. Reprocessing the 5' RACE reads, TCRdb reports a single entry for every CDR3 protein and omits DNA. The listing records about 180,000 distinct CDR3 sequences. The CDR3 sequence is 14 residues long. Germline lookup yields CDR1 SEHNR and CDR2 FQNEAQ (reference sequence). Concerning this clonotype: No antigen is known for it.

Study-level points and caveats: The dominant NKG2C+ clonotypes represented about 1.0-7.5% of CD8+ T cells in six donors. Four of the donors also had these clonotypes leading their CD3+CD56-NKG2C+ fraction.

The clonotype comes from a man aged 18-75 years in good health. The rearrangement joins TRBV7-9 to TRBJ1-1; with no DNA, the TCRdb D assignment of TRBD1 cannot be verified. The sample was blood T cells: a sorted CD56 or NKG2C T cell subset, CD4+ or CD8+ T cells, or bulk PBMC T cells (not recorded which). CDR3 loop: CASSSPGGGTEAFF.